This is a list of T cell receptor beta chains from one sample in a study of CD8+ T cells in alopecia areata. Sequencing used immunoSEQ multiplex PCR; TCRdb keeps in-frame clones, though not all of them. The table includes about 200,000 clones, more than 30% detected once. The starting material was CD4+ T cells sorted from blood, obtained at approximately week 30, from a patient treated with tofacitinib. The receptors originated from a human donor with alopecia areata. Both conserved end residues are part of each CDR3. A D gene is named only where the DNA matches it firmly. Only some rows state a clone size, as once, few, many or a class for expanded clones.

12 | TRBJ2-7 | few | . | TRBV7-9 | CASSLQGYEQYF | TGTGCCAGCAGCTTACAGGGCTACGAGCAGTACTTC
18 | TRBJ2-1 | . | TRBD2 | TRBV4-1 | CASSHRGGGVSSYNEQFF | TGCGCCAGCAGCCATCGAGGTGGGGGGGTAAGCTCCTACAATGAGCAGTTCTTC
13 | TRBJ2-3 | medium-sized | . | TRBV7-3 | CASSEGHRDTQYF | TGTGCCAGCAGCGAGGGCCACCGGGATACGCAGTATTTT
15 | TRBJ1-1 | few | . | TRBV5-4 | CASSAHGGTIAEAFF | TGTGCCAGCAGCGCCCACGGGGGAACGATCGCTGAAGCTTTCTTT
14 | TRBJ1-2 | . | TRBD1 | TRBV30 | CAWSVLQGARGYTF | TGTGCCTGGAGTGTACTACAGGGGGCCCGGGGCTACACCTTC
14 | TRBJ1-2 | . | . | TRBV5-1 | CASSFQGRHYGYTF | TGCGCCAGCAGCTTCCAGGGGCGCCACTATGGCTACACCTTC
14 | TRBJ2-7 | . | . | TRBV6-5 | CASSYLRDGYEQYF | TGTGCCAGCAGTTACTTGCGGGACGGTTACGAGCAGTACTTC
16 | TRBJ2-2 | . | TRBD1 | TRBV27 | CASSSEDRVRTGELFF | TGTGCCAGCAGCTCCGAAGACAGGGTGCGCACCGGGGAGCTGTTTTTT
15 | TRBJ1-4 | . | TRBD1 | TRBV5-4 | CASSPSGTVNEKLFF | TGTGCCAGCAGCCCCTCCGGGACAGTGAATGAAAAACTGTTTTTT
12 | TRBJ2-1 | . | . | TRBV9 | CASSSLYNEQFF | TGTGCCAGCAGCTCTCTTTACAATGAGCAGTTCTTC
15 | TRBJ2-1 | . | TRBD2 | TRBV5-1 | CASRGGTTPYNEQFF | TGCGCCAGCAGAGGCGGGACTACCCCCTACAATGAGCAGTTCTTC
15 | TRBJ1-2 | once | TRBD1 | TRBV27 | CASSTYRGTAIRYTF | TGTGCCAGCAGTACCTACAGGGGGACAGCAATACGCTACACCTTC
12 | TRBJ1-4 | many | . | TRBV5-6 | CASSRTNEKLFF | TGTGCCAGCAGCAGGACTAATGAAAAACTGTTTTTT
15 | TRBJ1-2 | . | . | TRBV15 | CATSRDRGTYYGYTF | TGTGCCACCAGCAGAGATCGAGGCACTTACTATGGCTACACCTTC
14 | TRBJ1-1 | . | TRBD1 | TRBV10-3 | CAINPGQMNTEAFF | TGTGCCATCAACCCGGGACAGATGAACACTGAAGCTTTCTTT
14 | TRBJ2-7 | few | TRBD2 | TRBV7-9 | CATERRGRTYEQYF | TGTGCCACCGAACGTCGCGGGAGGACCTACGAGCAGTACTTC
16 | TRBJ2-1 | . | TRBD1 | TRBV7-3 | CASSPGQPSSYNEQFF | TGTGCCAGCAGCCCGGGACAGCCGAGCTCCTACAATGAGCAGTTCTTC
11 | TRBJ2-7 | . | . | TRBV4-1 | CASSRESEQYF | TGCGCCAGCAGCCGAGAAAGCGAGCAGTACTTC
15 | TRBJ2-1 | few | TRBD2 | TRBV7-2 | CASSLVLAGYNEQFF | TGTGCCAGCAGCTTAGTCTTAGCGGGGTACAATGAGCAGTTCTTC